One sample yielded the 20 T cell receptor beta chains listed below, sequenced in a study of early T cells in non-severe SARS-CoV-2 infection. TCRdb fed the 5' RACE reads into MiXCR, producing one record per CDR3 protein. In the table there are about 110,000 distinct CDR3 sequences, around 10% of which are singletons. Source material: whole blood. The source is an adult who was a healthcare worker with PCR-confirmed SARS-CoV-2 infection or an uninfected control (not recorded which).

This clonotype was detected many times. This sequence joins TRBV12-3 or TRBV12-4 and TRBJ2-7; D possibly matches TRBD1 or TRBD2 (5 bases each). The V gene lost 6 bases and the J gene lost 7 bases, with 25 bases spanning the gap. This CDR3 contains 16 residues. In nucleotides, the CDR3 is TGTGCCAGCAGACACACGAATCGGGGCGCACCGGGGGAGCAGTACTTC. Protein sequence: CASRHTNRGAPGEQYF.

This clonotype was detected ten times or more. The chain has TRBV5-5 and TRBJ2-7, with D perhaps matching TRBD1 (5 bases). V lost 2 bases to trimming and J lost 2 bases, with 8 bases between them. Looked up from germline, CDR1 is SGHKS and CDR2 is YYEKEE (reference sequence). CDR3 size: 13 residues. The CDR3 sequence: CASSFGHPYEQYF. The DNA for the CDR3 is TGTGCCAGCAGCTTCGGACACCCCTACGAGCAGTACTTC.

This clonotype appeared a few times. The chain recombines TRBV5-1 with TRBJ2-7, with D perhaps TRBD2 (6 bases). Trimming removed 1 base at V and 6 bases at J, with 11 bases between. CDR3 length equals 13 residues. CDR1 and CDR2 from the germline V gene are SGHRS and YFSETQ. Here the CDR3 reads CASSLWRDREQYF. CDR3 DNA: TGCGCCAGCAGCTTGTGGCGGGATCGCGAGCAGTACTTC.

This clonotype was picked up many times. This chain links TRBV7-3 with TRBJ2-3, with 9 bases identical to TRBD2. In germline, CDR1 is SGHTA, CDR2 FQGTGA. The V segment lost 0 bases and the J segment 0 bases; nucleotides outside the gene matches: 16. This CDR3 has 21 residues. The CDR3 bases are TGTGCCAGCAGCTTAACGCCCTTGGGGCCGGGACTAGCTGTAAGCACAGATACGCAGTATTTT. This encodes CASSLTPLGPGLAVSTDTQYF. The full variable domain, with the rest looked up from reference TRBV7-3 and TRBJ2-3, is GAGVSQTPSNKVTEKGKYVELRCDPISGHTALYWYRQSLGQGPEFLIYFQGTGAADDSGLPNDRFFAVRPEGSVSTLKIQRTERGDSAVYLCASSLTPLGPGLAVSTDTQYFGPGTRLTVL.

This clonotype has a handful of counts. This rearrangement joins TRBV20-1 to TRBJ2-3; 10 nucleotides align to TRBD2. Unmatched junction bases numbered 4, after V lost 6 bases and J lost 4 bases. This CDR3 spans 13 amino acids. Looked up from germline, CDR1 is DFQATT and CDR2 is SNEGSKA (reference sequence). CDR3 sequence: CSAQRGGPDTQYF. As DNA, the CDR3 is TGCAGTGCCCAGCGGGGGGGCCCAGATACGCAGTATTTT.

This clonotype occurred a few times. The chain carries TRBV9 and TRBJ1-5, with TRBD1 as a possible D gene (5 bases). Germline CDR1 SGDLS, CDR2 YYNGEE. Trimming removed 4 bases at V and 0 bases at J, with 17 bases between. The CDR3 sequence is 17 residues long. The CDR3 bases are TGTGCCAGCAGCCCTGGGACCGGGACTTATAGCAATCAGCCCCAGCATTTT. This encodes CASSPGTGTYSNQPQHF.

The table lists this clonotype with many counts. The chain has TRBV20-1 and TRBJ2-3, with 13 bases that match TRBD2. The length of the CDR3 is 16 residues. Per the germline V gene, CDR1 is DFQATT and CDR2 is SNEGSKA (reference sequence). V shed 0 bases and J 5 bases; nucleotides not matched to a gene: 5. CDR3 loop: CSARDTSGGAEDTQYF. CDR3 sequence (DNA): TGCAGTGCTAGAGACACTAGCGGGGGGGCCGAAGATACGCAGTATTTT.

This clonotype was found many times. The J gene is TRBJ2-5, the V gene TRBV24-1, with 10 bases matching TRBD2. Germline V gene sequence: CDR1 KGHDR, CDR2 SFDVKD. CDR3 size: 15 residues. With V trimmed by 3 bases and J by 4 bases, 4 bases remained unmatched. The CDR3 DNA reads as TGTGCCACCAGTGATGGAAGCGGGGGGGCAGAGACCCAGTACTTC. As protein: CATSDGSGGAETQYF.

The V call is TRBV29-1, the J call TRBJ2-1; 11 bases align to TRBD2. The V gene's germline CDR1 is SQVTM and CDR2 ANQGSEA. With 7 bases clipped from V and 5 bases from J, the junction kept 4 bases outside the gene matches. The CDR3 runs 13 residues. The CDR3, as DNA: TGCAGCGCCCAGGGACTAGCGGACAATGAGCAGTTCTTC. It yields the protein CSAQGLADNEQFF.

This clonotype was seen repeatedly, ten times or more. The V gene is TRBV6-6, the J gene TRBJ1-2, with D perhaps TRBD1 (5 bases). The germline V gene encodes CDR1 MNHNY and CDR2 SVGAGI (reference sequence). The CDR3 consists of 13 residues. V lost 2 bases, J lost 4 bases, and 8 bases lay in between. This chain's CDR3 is CASSYGGGYGYTF. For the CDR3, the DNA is TGTGCCAGCAGTTACGGGGGGGGCTATGGCTACACCTTC.

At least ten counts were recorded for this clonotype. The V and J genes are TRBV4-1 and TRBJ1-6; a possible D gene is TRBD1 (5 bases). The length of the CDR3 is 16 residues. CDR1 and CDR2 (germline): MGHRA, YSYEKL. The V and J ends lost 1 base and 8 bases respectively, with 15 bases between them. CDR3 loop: CASSQGRDGYDSPLHF. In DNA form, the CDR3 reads TGCGCCAGCAGCCAAGGTCGGGACGGATACGATTCACCCCTCCACTTT.

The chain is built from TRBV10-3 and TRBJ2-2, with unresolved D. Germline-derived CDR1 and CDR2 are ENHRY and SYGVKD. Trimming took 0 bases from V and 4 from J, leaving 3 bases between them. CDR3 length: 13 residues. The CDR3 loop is CAISESSTGELFF. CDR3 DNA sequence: TGTGCCATCAGTGAGTCGAGCACCGGGGAGCTGTTTTTT.

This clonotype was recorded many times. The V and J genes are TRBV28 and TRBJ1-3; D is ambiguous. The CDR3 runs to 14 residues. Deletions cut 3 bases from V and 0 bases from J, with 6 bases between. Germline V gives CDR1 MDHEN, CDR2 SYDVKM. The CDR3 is CASSLAYSGNTIYF. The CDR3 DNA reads TGTGCCAGCAGTTTGGCTTACTCTGGAAACACCATATATTTT. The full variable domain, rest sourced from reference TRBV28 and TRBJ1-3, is DVKVTQSSRYLVKRTGEKVFLECVQDMDHENMFWYRQDPGLGLRLIYFSYDVKMKEKGDIPEGYSVSREKKERFSLILESASTNQTSMYLCASSLAYSGNTIYFGEGSWLTVV.

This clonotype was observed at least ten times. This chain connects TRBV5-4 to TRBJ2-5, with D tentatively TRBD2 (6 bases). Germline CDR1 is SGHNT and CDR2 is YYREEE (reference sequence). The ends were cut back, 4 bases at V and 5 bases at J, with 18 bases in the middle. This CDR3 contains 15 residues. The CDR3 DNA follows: TGTGCCAGCAGCCTGGGCCAGGAGGGAGGCGAGACCCAGTACTTC. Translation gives CASSLGQEGGETQYF.

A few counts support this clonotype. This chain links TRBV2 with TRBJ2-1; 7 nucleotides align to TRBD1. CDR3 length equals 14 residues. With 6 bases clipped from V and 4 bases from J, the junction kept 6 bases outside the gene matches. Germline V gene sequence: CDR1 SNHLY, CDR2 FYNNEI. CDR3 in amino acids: CASSGTAPYNEQFF. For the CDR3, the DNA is TGTGCCAGCAGCGGGACAGCCCCTTACAATGAGCAGTTCTTC.

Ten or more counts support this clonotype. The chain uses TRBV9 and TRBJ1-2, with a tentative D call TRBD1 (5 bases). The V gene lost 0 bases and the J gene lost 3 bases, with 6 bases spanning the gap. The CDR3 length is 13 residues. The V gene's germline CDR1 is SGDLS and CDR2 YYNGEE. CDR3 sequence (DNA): TGTGCCAGCAGCGTAGGGGGGGACTATGGCTACACCTTC. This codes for CASSVGGDYGYTF.

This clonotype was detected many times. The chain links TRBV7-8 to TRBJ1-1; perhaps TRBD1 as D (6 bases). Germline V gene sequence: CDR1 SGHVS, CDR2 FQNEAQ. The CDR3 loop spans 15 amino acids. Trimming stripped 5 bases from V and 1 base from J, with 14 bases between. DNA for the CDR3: TGTGCCAGCAGCGGCCGATGGGGGGCGAACACTGAAGCTTTCTTT. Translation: CASSGRWGANTEAFF.

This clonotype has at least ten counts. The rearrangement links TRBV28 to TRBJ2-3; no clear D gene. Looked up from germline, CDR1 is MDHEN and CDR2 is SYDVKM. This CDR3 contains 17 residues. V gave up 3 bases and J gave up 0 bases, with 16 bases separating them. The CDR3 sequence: CASSFFPSITSTDTQYF. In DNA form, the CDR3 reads TGTGCCAGCAGTTTTTTTCCCTCGATTACTAGCACAGATACGCAGTATTTT.

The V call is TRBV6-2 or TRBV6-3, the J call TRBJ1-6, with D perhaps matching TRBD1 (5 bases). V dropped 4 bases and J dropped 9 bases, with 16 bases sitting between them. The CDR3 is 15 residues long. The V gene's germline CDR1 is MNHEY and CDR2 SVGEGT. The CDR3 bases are TGTGCCAGCAGTTTTCAGGGCCGTACCGGTTCACCCCTCCACTTT. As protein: CASSFQGRTGSPLHF.

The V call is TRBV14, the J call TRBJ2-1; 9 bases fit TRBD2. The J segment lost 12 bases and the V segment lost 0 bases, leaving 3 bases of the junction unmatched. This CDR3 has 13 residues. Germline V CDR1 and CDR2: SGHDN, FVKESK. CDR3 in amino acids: CASSQDTAGGQFF. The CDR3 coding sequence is TGTGCCAGCAGCCAAGATACAGCGGGGGGGCAGTTCTTC. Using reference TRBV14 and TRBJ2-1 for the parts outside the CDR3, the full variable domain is EAGVTQFPSHSVIEKGQTVTLRCDPISGHDNLYWYRRVMGKEIKFLLHFVKESKQDESGMPNNRFLAERTGGTYSTLKVQPAELEDSGVYFCASSQDTAGGQFFGPGTRLTVL.